Shown below are 8 T cell receptor beta chains from a single sample sequenced in a study of cytotoxic CD8 clonotypes in ibrutinib-treated CLL. TCRdb's copy holds only in-frame clones and misses some; the assay was immunoSEQ multiplex PCR. The data contain more than 140,000 clones, about 72% of them singletons. Sample: PBMCs, taken after 12 months of ibrutinib treatment. These receptors were taken from a human donor with chronic lymphocytic leukemia.

This sequence joins TRBV6-1 and TRBJ1-5; a possible D gene is TRBD1 (5 bases). V was shortened by 2 bases and J by 6 bases, with 14 bases between the two germline ends. The V gene's germline CDR1 is MNHNS and CDR2 SASEGT. The CDR3 totals 15 residues. The CDR3 DNA is TGTGCCAGCAGTGAAAATATGGGGCTCCGTCAGCCCCAGCATTTT. Translated, it gives CASSENMGLRQPQHF.

The chain has TRBV5-1 and TRBJ1-1; D gene unclear. Deletions cut 0 bases from V and 1 base from J, with 7 bases between. Germline V gene data show CDR1 as SGHRS and CDR2 as YFSETQ. The CDR3 is 14 amino acids. CDR3 in amino acids: CASSLDHRNTEAFF. The CDR3 bases are TGCGCCAGCAGCTTGGATCATAGGAACACTGAAGCTTTCTTT.

This chain uses TRBV6-6 with TRBJ1-2; D not certain. Germline V gene lookup returns CDR1 MNHNY and CDR2 SVGAGI (reference sequence). The CDR3 is 14 amino acids. With 4 bases removed from V and 7 bases from J, the gap between germline ends came to 16 bases. The CDR3 is CASSLSFMSSGYTF. Written as DNA, the CDR3 is TGTGCCAGCAGTTTATCGTTTATGAGTTCTGGCTACACCTTC.

This chain connects TRBV10-3 to TRBJ1-2, with D unresolved. The CDR3 has 14 residues. V dropped 0 bases and J dropped 8 bases, with 13 bases sitting between them. The germline CDR1 and CDR2 sequences are ENHRY and SYGVKD. The CDR3 here is CAISESRRNRGYTF. CDR3 in DNA: TGTGCCATCAGTGAGTCGAGGAGGAATCGAGGCTACACCTTC.

This chain connects TRBV5-6 to TRBJ2-5; D is uncertain. CDR3 length: 13 residues. CDR1 is SGHDT, CDR2 YYEEEE, per germline. The V and J ends lost 6 bases and 4 bases respectively, with 13 bases between them. The CDR3 nucleotides read TGTGCCAGCACACTCATGGGGTTAGAGACCCAGTACTTC. Protein product: CASTLMGLETQYF.

The genes are TRBV19 and TRBJ1-2; TRBD1 might be the D (5 bases). V was shortened by 4 bases and J by 5 bases, with 14 bases between the two germline ends. CDR3 length equals 14 residues. Per germline, CDR1 LNHDA and CDR2 SQIVND (reference sequence). CDR3 bases: TGTGCCAGTAGTACCGCCCAGGGCTTATATGGCTACACCTTC. Translation: CASSTAQGLYGYTF.

The V call is TRBV19, the J call TRBJ2-7; 10 nucleotides match TRBD1. There are 14 residues in the CDR3. Unmatched junction bases numbered 7, after V lost 6 bases and J lost 5 bases. Germline V gene data show CDR1 as LNHDA and CDR2 as SQIVND (reference sequence). CDR3 DNA: TGTGCCAGTAGAAAAGGACAGGGGGATAACGAGCAGTACTTC. Amino acids: CASRKGQGDNEQYF.

V and J are TRBV6-1 and TRBJ1-3; possible D gene TRBD1, 5 bases. The germline CDR1 and CDR2 sequences are MNHNS and SASEGT. CDR3 length: 15 amino acids. The germline V and J ends were trimmed by 5 bases and 0 bases, with 11 bases remaining between them. The CDR3 nucleotides read TGTGCCAGCAGTCCCTCAGGGTACTCTGGAAACACCATATATTTT. This sequence encodes CASSPSGYSGNTIYF.